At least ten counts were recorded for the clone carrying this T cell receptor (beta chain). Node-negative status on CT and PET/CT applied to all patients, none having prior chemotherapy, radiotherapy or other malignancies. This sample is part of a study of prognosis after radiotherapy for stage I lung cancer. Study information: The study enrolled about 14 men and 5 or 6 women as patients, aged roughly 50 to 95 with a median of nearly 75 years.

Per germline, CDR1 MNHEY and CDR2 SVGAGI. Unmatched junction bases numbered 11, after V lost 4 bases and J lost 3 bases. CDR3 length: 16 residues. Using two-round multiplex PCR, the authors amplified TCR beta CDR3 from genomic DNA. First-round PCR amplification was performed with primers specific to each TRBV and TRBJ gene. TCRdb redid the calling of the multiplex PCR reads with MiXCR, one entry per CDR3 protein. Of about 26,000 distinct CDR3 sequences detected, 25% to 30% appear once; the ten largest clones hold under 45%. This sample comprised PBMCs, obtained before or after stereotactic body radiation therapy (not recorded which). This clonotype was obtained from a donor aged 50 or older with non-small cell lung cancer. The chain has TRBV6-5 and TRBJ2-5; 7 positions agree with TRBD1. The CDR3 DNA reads TGTGCCAGCAGTTCCCGGTTGGGACAGAAAAAAGAGACCCAGTACTTC. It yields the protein CASSSRLGQKKETQYF.